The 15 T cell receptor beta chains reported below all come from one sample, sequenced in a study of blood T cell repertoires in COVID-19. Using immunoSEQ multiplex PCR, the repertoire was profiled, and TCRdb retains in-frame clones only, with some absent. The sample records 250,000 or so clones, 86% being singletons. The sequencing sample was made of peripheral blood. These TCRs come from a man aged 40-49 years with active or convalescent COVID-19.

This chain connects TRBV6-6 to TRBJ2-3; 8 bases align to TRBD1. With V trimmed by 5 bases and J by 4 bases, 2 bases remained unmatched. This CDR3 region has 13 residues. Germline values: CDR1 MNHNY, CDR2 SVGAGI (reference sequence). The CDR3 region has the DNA TGTGCCAGCAGTAGACAGGGGTCAGATACGCAGTATTTT. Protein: CASSRQGSDTQYF.

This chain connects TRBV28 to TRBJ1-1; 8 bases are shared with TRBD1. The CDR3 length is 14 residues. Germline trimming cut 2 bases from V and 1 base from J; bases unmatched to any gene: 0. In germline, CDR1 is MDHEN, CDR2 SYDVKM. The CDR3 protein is CASSLQGANTEAFF. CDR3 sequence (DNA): TGTGCCAGCAGTTTACAGGGGGCGAACACTGAAGCTTTCTTT.

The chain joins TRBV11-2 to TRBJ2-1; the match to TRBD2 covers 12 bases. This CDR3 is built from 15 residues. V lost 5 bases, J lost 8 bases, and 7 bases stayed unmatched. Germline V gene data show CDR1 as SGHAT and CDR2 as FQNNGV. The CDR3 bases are TGTGCCAGCAGCCTAGCGGGAGGGCCGGTTGATGAGCAGTTCTTC. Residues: CASSLAGGPVDEQFF.

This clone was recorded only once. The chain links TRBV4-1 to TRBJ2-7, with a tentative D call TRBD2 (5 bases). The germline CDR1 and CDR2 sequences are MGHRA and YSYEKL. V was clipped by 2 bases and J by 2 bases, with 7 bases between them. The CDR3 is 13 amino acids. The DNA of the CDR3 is TGCGCCAGCAGCCAAAGCGGTACCTACGAGCAGTACTTC. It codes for CASSQSGTYEQYF.

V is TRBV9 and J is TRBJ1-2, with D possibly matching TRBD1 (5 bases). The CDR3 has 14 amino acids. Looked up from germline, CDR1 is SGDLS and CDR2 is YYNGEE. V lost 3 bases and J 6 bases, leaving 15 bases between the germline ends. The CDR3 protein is CASSGRGTPDGYTF. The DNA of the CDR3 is TGTGCCAGCAGCGGGCGGGGCACTCCTGATGGCTACACCTTC.

In DNA, the CDR3 is TGTGCCAGCAGCTGGGGGGGTACTAATGAAAAACTGTTTTTT. It is translated as CASSWGGTNEKLFF. The rearrangement joins TRBV5-6 to TRBJ1-4; D perhaps matches TRBD1 (5 bases). Trimming took off 3 bases at V and 2 bases at J, with 8 bases between the two ends. The germline CDR1 and CDR2 sequences are SGHDT and YYEEEE. The CDR3 loop spans 14 amino acids.

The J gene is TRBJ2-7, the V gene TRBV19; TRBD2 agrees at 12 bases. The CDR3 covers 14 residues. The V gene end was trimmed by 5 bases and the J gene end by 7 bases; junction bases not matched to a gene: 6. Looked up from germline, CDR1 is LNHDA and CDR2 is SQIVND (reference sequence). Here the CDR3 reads CASSRLAGVSEQYF. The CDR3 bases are TGTGCCAGTAGTCGACTAGCGGGAGTATCTGAGCAGTACTTC.

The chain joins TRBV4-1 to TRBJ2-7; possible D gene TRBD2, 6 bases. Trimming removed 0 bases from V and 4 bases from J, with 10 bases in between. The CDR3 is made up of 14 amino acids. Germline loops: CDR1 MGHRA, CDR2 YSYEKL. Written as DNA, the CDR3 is TGCGCCAGCAGCCAAGAGGGGGAGGATTACGAGCAGTACTTC. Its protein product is CASSQEGEDYEQYF.

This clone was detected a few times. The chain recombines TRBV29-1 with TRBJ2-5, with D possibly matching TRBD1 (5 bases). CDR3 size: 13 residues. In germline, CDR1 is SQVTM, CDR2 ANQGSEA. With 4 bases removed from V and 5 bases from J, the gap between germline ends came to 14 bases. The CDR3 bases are TGCAGCGTTGTCCAGGGTGCTGCTGAGACCCAGTACTTC. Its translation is CSVVQGAAETQYF.

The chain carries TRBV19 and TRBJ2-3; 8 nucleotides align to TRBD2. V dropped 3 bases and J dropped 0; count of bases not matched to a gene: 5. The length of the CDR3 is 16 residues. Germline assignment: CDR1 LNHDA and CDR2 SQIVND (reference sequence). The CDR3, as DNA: TGTGCCAGTAGTATGGCAGCGGGGGCTAGCACAGATACGCAGTATTTT. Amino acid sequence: CASSMAAGASTDTQYF.

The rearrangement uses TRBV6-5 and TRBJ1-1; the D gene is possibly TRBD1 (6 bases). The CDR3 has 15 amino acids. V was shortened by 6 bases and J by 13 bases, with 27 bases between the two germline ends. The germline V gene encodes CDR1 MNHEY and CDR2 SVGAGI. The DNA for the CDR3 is TGTGCCAGCAGGGCAAGACTAACAGGGCCCACAAAGCTTTTCTTT. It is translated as CASRARLTGPTKLFF.

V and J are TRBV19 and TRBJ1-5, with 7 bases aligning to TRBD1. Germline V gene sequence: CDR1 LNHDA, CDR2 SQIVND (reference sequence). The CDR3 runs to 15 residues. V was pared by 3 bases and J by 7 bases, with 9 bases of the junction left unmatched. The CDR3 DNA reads TGTGCCAGTAGTATCCCAATGACAGGGCTACAGCCCCAGCATTTT. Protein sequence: CASSIPMTGLQPQHF. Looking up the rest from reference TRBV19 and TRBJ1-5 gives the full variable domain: DGGITQSPKYLFRKEGQNVTLSCEQNLNHDAMYWYRQDPGQGLRLIYYSQIVNDFQKGDIAEGYSVSREKKESFPLTVTSAQKNPTAFYLCASSIPMTGLQPQHFGDGTRLSIL.

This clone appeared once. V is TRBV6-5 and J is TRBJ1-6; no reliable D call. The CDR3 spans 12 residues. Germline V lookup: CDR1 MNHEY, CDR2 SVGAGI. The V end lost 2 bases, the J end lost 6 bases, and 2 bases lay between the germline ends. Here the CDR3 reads CASSYRNSPLHF. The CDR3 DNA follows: TGTGCCAGCAGTTACCGTAATTCACCCCTCCACTTT.

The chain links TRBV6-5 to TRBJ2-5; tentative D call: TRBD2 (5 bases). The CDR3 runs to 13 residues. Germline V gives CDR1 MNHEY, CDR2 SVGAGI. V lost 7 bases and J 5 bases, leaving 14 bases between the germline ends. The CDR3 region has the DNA TGTGCCAGCATTCCCTCGGGCGGGGAGACCCAGTACTTC. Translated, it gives CASIPSGGETQYF.

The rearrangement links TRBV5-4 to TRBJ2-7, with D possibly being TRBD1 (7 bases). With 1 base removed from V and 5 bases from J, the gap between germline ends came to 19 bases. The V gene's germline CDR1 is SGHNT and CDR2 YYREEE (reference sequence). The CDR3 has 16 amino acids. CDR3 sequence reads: CASSLLVGQGGDEQYF. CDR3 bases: TGTGCCAGCAGCTTGCTAGTTGGGCAGGGGGGAGACGAGCAGTACTTC. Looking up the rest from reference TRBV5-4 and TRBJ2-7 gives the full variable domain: ETGVTQSPTHLIKTRGQQVTLRCSSQSGHNTVSWYQQALGQGPQFIFQYYREEENGRGNFPPRFSGLQFPNYSSELNVNALELDDSALYLCASSLLVGQGGDEQYFGPGTRLTVT.